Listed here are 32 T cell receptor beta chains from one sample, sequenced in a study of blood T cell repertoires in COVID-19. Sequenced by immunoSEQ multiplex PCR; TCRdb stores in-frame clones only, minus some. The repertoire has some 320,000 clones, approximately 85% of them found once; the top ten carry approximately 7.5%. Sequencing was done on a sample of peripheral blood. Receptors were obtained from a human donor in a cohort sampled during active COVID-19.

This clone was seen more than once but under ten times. CDR3 sequence: CASSYSRTGYNSPLHF. In DNA, the CDR3 is TGTGCCAGCAGTTACTCCCGGACAGGCTATAATTCACCCCTCCACTTT. This chain connects TRBV6-5 to TRBJ1-6; 7 nucleotides align to TRBD1. Losses at the gene ends were 0 bases for V and 3 bases for J; bases not matched to a gene: 2. The CDR3 totals 16 residues. Germline assignment: CDR1 MNHEY and CDR2 SVGAGI.

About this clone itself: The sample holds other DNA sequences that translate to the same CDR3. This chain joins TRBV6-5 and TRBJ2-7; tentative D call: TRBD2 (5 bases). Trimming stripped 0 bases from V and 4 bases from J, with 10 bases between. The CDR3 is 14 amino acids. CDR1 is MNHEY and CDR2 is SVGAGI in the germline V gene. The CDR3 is CASSYSRTGYEQYF. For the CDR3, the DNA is TGTGCCAGCAGTTACTCGCGGACTGGGTACGAGCAGTACTTC.

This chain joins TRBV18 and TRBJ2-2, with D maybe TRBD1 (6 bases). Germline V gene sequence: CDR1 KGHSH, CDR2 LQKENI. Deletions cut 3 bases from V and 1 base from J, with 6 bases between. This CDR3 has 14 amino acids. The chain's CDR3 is CASSPTGNTGELFF. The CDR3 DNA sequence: TGTGCCAGCTCACCGACAGGGAACACCGGGGAGCTGTTTTTT.

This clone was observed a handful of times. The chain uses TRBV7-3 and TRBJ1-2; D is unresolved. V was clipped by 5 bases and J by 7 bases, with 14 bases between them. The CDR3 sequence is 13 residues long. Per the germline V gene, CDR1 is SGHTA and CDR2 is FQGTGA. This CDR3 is CASSTNPTGGYTF. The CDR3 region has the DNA TGTGCCAGCAGCACTAATCCCACCGGTGGCTACACCTTC.

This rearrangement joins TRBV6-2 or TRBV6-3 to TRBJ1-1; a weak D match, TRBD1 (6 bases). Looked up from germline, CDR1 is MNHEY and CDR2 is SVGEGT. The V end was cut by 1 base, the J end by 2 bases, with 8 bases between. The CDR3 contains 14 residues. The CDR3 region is CASSYWTDNTEAFF. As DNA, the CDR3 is TGTGCCAGCAGTTACTGGACAGATAACACTGAAGCTTTCTTT.

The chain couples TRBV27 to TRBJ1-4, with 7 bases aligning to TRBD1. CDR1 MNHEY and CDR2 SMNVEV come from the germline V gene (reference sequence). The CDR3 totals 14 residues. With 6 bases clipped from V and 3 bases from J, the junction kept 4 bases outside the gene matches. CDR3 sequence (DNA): TGTGCCAGCAGACTTACAGGGGCTAATGAAAAACTGTTTTTT. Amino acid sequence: CASRLTGANEKLFF.

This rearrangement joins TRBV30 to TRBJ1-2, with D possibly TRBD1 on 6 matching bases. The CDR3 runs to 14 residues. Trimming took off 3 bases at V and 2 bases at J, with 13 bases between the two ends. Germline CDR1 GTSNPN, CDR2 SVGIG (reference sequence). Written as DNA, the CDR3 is TGTGCCTGGAGGGCGGACAGCCGGAACTATGGCTACACCTTC. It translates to CAWRADSRNYGYTF. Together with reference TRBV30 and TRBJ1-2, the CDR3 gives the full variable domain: SQTIHQWPATLVQPVGSPLSLECTVEGTSNPNLYWYRQAAGRGLQLLFYSVGIGQISSEVPQNLSASRPQDRQFILSSKKLLLSDSGFYLCAWRADSRNYGYTFGSGTRLTVV.

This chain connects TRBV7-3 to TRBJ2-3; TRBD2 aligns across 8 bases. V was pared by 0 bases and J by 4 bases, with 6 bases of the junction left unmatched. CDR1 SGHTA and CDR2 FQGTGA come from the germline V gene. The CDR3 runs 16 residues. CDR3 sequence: CASSLTRGGFADTQYF. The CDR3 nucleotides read TGTGCCAGCAGCTTAACGCGCGGGGGGTTTGCAGATACGCAGTATTTT. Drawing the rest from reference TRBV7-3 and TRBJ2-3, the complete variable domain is GAGVSQTPSNKVTEKGKYVELRCDPISGHTALYWYRQSLGQGPEFLIYFQGTGAADDSGLPNDRFFAVRPEGSVSTLKIQRTERGDSAVYLCASSLTRGGFADTQYFGPGTRLTVL.

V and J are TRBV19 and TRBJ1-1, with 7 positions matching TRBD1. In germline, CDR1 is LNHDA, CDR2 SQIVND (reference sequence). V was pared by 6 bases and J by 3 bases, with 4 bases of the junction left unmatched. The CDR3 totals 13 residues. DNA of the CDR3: TGTGCCAGTAGCCTCGGACAGGACACTGAAGCTTTCTTT. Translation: CASSLGQDTEAFF. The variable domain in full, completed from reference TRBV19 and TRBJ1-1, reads DGGITQSPKYLFRKEGQNVTLSCEQNLNHDAMYWYRQDPGQGLRLIYYSQIVNDFQKGDIAEGYSVSREKKESFPLTVTSAQKNPTAFYLCASSLGQDTEAFFGQGTRLTVV.

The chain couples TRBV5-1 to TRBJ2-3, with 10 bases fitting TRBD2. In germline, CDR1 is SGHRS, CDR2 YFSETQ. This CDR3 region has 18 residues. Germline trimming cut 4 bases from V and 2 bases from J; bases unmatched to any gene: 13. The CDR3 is CASSPGANSGGLTDTQYF. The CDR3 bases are TGCGCCAGCAGCCCCGGGGCAAATAGCGGGGGGCTCACAGATACGCAGTATTTT.

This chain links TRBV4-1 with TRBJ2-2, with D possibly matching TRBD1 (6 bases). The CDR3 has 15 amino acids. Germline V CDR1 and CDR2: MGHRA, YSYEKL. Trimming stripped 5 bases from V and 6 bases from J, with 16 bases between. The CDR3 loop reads CASSLEETGPGELFF. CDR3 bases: TGCGCCAGCAGCTTAGAGGAGACAGGTCCCGGGGAGCTGTTTTTT.

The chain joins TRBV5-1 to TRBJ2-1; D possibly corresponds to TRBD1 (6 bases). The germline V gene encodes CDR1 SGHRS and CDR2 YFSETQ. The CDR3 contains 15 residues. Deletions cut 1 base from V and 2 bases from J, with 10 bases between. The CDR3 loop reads CASSLRTDAYNEQFF. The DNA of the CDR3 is TGCGCCAGCAGCTTGAGGACAGACGCCTACAATGAGCAGTTCTTC. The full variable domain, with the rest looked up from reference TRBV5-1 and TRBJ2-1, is KAGVTQTPRYLIKTRGQQVTLSCSPISGHRSVSWYQQTPGQGLQFLFEYFSETQRNKGNFPGRFSGRQFSNSRSEMNVSTLELGDSALYLCASSLRTDAYNEQFFGPGTRLTVL.

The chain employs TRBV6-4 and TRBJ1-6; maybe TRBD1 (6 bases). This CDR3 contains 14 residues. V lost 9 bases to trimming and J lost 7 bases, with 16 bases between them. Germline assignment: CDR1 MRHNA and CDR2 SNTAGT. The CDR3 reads CARAHRDRNSPLHF. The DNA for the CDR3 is TGTGCCAGGGCGCACAGGGATCGGAATTCACCCCTCCACTTT.

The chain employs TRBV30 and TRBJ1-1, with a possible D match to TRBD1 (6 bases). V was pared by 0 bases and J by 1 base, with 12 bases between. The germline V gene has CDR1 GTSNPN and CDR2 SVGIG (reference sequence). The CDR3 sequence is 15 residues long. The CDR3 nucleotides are TGTGCCTGGAGTGTGCATACAGGGCGGAACACTGAAGCTTTCTTT. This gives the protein CAWSVHTGRNTEAFF.

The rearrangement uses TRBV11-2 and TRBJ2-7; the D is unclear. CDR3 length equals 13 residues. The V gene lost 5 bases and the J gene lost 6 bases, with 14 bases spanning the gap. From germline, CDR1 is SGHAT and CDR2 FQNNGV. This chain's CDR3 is CASSLYQVSEQYF. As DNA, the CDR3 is TGTGCCAGCAGCCTTTACCAGGTGTCCGAGCAGTACTTC.

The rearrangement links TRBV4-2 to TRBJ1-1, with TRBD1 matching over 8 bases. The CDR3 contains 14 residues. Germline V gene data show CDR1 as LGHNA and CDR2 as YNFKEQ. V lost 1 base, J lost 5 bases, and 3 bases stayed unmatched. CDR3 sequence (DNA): TGTGCCAGCAGCCAAGCAGGGGGCAAGACTGAAGCTTTCTTT. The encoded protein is CASSQAGGKTEAFF.

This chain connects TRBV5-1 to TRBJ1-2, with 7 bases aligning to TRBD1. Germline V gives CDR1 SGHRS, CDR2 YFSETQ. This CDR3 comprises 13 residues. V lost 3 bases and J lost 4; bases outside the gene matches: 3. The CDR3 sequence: CASSSGGGYGYTF. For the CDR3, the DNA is TGCGCCAGCAGCTCAGGGGGTGGCTATGGCTACACCTTC.

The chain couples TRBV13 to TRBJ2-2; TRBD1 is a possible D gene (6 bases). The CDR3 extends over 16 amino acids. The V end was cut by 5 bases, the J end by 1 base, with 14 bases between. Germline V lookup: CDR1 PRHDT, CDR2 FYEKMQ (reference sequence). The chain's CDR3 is CASSPVGGENTGELFF. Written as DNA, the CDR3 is TGTGCCAGCAGCCCAGTAGGGGGTGAGAACACCGGGGAGCTGTTTTTT.

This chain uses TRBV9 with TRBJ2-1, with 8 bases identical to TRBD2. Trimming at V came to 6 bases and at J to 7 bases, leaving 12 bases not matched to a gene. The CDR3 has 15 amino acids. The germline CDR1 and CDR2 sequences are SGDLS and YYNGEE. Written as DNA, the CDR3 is TGTGCCAGCACCTTACTTGCGGGGGGATATAATGAGCAGTTCTTC. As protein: CASTLLAGGYNEQFF.

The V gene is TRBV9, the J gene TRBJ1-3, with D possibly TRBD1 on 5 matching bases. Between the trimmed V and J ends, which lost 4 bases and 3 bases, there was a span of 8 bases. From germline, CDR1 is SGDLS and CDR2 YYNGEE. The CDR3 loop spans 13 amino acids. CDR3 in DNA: TGTGCCAGCAGCCAGGGAGGTGGAAACACCATATATTTT. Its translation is CASSQGGGNTIYF.

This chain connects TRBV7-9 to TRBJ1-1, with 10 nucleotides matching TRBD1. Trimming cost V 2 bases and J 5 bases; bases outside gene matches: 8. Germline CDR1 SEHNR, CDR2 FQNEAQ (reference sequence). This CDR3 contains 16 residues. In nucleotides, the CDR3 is TGTGCCAGCAGCTTACTTAGAGGGACAGGGGAAACTGAAGCTTTCTTT. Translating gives CASSLLRGTGETEAFF.

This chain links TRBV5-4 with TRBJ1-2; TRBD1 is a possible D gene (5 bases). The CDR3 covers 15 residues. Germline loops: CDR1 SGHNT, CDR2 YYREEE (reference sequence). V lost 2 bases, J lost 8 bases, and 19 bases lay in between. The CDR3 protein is CASSFATTPGEGYTF. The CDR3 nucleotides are TGTGCCAGCAGCTTTGCGACGACCCCGGGGGAGGGCTACACCTTC.

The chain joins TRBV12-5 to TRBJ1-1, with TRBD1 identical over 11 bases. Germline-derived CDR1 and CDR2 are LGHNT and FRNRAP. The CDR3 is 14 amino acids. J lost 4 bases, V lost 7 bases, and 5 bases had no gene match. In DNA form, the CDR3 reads TGTGCTAGTGTCCCCGGGACAGGGGGCACTGAAGCTTTCTTT. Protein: CASVPGTGGTEAFF.

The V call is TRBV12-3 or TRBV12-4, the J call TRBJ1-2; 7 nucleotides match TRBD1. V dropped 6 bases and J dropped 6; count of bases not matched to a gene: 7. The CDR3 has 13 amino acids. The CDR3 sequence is CASRTTGKDGYTF. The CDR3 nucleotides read TGTGCCAGCAGAACGACAGGGAAAGATGGCTACACCTTC.

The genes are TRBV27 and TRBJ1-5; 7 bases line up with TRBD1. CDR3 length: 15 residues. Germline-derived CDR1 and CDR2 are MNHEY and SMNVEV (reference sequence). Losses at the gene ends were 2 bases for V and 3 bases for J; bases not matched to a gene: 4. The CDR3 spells CASSLGDSPNQPQHF. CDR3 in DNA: TGTGCCAGCAGTTTAGGGGACAGCCCCAATCAGCCCCAGCATTTT.

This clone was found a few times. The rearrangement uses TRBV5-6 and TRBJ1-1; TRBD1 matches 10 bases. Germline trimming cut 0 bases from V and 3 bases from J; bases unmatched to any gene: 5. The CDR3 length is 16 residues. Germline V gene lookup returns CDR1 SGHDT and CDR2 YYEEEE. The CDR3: CASSLGQGARDTEAFF. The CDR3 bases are TGTGCCAGCAGCTTGGGACAGGGGGCTCGGGACACTGAAGCTTTCTTT.

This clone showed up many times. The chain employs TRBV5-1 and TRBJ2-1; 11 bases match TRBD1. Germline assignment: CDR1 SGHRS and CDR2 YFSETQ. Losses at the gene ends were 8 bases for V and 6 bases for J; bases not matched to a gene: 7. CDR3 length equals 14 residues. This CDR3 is CAREGQGGFNEQFF. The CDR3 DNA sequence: TGCGCCAGAGAGGGACAGGGGGGTTTCAATGAGCAGTTCTTC.

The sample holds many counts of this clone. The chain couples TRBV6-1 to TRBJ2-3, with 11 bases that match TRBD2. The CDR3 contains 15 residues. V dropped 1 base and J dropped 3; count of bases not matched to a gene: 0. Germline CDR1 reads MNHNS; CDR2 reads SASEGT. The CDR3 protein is CASSEGLAGTDTQYF. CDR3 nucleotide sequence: TGTGCCAGCAGTGAAGGACTAGCGGGGACAGATACGCAGTATTTT.

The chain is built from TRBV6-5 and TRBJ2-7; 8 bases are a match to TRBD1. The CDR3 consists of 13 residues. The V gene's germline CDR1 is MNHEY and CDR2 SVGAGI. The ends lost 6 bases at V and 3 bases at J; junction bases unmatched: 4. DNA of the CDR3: TGTGCCAGCAGCTCGGGACAGGTCTACGAGCAGTACTTC. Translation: CASSSGQVYEQYF.

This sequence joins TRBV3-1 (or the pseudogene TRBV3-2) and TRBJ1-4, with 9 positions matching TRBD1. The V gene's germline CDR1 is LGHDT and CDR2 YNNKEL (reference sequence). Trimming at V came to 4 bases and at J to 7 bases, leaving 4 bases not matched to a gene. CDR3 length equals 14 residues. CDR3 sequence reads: CASSRTGGTEKLFF. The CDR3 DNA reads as TGTGCCAGCAGCCGCACAGGGGGCACTGAAAAACTGTTTTTT.

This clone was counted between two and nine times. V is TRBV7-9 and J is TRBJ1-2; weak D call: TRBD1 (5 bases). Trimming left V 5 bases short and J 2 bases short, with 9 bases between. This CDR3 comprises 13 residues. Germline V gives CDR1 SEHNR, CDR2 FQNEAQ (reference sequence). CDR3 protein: CASSRDRNYGYTF. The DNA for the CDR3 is TGTGCCAGCAGCCGAGACAGAAACTATGGCTACACCTTC.

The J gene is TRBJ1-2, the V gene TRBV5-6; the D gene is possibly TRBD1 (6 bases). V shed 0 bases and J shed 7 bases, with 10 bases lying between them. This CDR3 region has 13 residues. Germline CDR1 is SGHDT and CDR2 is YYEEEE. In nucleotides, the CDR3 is TGTGCCAGCAGCTTGGCGACAGGAACTGGCTACACCTTC. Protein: CASSLATGTGYTF.